This is a list of T cell receptor beta chains from one sample in a study of blood T cell repertoires in COVID-19. Here immunoSEQ multiplex PCR was the method, and the copy in TCRdb shows in-frame clones only, minus some. The sample shows about 130,000 clones, 70% to 75% of them seen only once. Sequencing was done on a sample of peripheral blood. All receptors come from a man of 80 years or more with COVID-19, enrolled during active disease. CDR3s include the opening cysteine and the closing phenylalanine or tryptophan. A D gene is named only where the DNA matches it firmly. Some rows have no size entry. The others give once, few or many, or a class for an expanded clone.

V	D	size	J	DNA	CDR3
TRBV9	TRBD2	few	TRBJ2-1	TGTGCCAGCGCCGGGACTAGCGTGCACAATGAGCAGTTCTTC	CASAGTSVHNEQFF
TRBV7-8	NA	NA	TRBJ1-4	TGTGCCAGCAGCTTGTTGGGGCAGGGGAATGGAAAACTGTTTTTT	CASSLLGQGNGKLFF
TRBV28	TRBD1	NA	TRBJ1-1	TGTGCCAGCTCCACCGGGACAGGCCACACTGAAGCTTTCTTT	CASSTGTGHTEAFF
TRBV28	NA	NA	TRBJ1-5	TGTGCCAGCAGGAGCCTACAGGGTTATAGCAATCAGCCCCAGCATTTT	CASRSLQGYSNQPQHF
TRBV19	TRBD2	NA	TRBJ2-3	TGTGCCAGTAGTATCAGCGGGAGTAGCACAGATACGCAGTATTTT	CASSISGSSTDTQYF
TRBV25-1	NA	NA	TRBJ2-7	TGTGCCAGCAGCGTGGCGGGGTTCTCCTACGAGCAGTACTTC	CASSVAGFSYEQYF
TRBV5-6	NA	NA	TRBJ1-2	TGTGCCAGCAGCTTGAGGGGAGGGATTGGCTACTATGGCTACACCTTC	CASSLRGGIGYYGYTF
TRBV11-2	TRBD1	NA	TRBJ1-1	TGTGCCAGCAGCCCGCGGACAGGGAACACTGAAGCTTTCTTT	CASSPRTGNTEAFF
TRBV6-6	NA	NA	TRBJ1-2	TGTGCCAGCAGTTACTCGATAGGGGGTTGGTATGGCTACACCTTC	CASSYSIGGWYGYTF
TRBV6-6	TRBD2	NA	TRBJ2-1	TGTGCCAGCAGCCCCATAGCGGGAGGAGCCTACAATGAGCAGTTCTTC	CASSPIAGGAYNEQFF